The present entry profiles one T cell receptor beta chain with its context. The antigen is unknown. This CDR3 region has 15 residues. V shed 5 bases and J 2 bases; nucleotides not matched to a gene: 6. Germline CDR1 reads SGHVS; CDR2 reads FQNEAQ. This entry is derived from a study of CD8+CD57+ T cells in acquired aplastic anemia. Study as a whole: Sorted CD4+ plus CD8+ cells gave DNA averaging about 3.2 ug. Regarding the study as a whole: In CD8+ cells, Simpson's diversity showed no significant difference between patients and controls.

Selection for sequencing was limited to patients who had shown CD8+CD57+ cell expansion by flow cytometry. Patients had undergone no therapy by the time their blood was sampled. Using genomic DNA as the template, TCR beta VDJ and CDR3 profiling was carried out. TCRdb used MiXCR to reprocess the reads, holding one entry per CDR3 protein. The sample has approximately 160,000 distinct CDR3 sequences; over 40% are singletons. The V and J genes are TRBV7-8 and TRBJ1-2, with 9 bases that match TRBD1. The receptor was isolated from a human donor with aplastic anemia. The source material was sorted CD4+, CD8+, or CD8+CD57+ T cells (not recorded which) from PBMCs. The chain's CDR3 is CASSAQGAVNYGYTF. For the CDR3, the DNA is TGTGCCAGCAGCGCACAGGGGGCGGTCAACTATGGCTACACCTTC.